One and the same sample provided the 30 T cell receptor beta chains below, sequenced in a study of T cell changes during pregnancy in multiple sclerosis. Sequencing used immunoSEQ multiplex PCR; TCRdb keeps in-frame clones, though not all of them. This sample has some 67,000 clones, with 75% to 95% found just once. The specimen comprised peripheral blood, sampled in the first trimester of pregnancy. These receptors came from a female donor with multiple sclerosis, enrolled in a pregnancy study.

V and J are TRBV7-9 and TRBJ2-2, with a possible D match to TRBD1 (7 bases). The CDR3 totals 15 residues. V dropped 3 bases and J dropped 3 bases, with 11 bases sitting between them. CDR1 and CDR2 from the germline V gene are SEHNR and FQNEAQ (reference sequence). The CDR3, as DNA: TGTGCCAGCAGCTTTACAGGGGAGGACACCGGGGAGCTGTTTTTT. It yields the protein CASSFTGEDTGELFF.

V is TRBV7-8 and J is TRBJ1-1, with D possibly matching TRBD1 (5 bases). The CDR3 consists of 13 residues. Trimming cost V 7 bases and J 1 base, with 10 bases left between them. Germline CDR1 is SGHVS and CDR2 is FQNEAQ. The CDR3 sequence is CASNRIRNTEAFF. As DNA, the CDR3 is TGTGCCAGCAACAGGATTAGGAACACTGAAGCTTTCTTT.

The chain combines TRBV10-3 with TRBJ2-1; no clear D gene. Trimming stripped 0 bases from V and 8 bases from J, with 11 bases between. Germline lookup yields CDR1 ENHRY and CDR2 SYGVKD. This CDR3 region has 14 residues. CDR3 protein: CAISESPGLDEQFF. CDR3 DNA sequence: TGTGCCATCAGTGAGTCTCCGGGTTTGGATGAGCAGTTCTTC.

The J gene is TRBJ2-2, the V gene TRBV30, with 7 positions matching TRBD2. This CDR3 is built from 14 residues. V was clipped by 7 bases and J by 0 bases; unmatched bases: 5. CDR1 GTSNPN and CDR2 SVGIG come from the germline V gene (reference sequence). The CDR3 spells CASGGGSNTGELFF. CDR3 bases: TGTGCCTCCGGCGGGGGTTCGAACACCGGGGAGCTGTTTTTT.

The rearrangement links TRBV13 to TRBJ1-2, with D possibly being TRBD1 (5 bases). The germline gives CDR1 PRHDT, CDR2 FYEKMQ (reference sequence). The CDR3 runs to 18 residues. The V end lost 5 bases, the J end lost 0 bases, and 22 bases lay between the germline ends. The CDR3 loop reads CASSRYSAGRLANYGYTF. The CDR3 DNA is TGTGCCAGCAGCCGGTACTCCGCGGGACGGCTAGCTAACTATGGCTACACCTTC.

This rearrangement joins TRBV7-9 to TRBJ2-5; TRBD1 might be the D (6 bases). Germline CDR1 and CDR2: SEHNR and FQNEAQ (reference sequence). CDR3 length: 13 amino acids. Trimming removed 6 bases from V and 3 bases from J, with 11 bases in between. For the CDR3, the DNA is TGTGCCAGCAGGCACAGGGAGAAAGAGACCCAGTACTTC. Translated, it gives CASRHREKETQYF.

The sample holds one count of this clone. The CDR3 ends on some other residue instead of the conserved phenylalanine or tryptophan, so this is likely a read error. V and J are TRBV5-4 and TRBJ1-2, with 9 bases matching TRBD1. Germline trimming cut 4 bases from V and 2 bases from J; bases unmatched to any gene: 9. Germline CDR1 reads SGHNT; CDR2 reads YYREEE (reference sequence). This CDR3 is built from 16 residues. The CDR3 nucleotides are TGTGCCAGCAGCCAGGCCGGGACAGGGTTAAACTATGGCTACACCTCC. It codes for CASSQAGTGLNYGYTS.

V is TRBV29-1 and J is TRBJ2-7; TRBD2 agrees at 11 bases. The trim removed 7 bases at V and 1 base at J, leaving 3 bases unmatched. Germline V gene lookup returns CDR1 SQVTM and CDR2 ANQGSEA. This CDR3 spans 13 amino acids. The CDR3 DNA follows: TGCAGCGCATCTAGCGGGAGGTCCTACGAGCAGTACTTC. Its translation is CSASSGRSYEQYF.

This clone was found a few times. The chain links TRBV19 to TRBJ1-1, with D tentatively TRBD1 (6 bases). Germline CDR1 and CDR2: LNHDA and SQIVND (reference sequence). The CDR3 contains 14 residues. V lost 4 bases and J 3 bases, leaving 12 bases between the germline ends. CDR3 in amino acids: CASSTRRGDTEAFF. The CDR3 nucleotides are TGTGCCAGTAGTACCCGCAGGGGTGACACTGAAGCTTTCTTT.

The chain carries TRBV6-6 and TRBJ2-5, with 8 bases identical to TRBD2. The CDR3 has 14 amino acids. V was clipped by 4 bases and J by 5 bases; unmatched bases: 6. The V gene's germline CDR1 is MNHNY and CDR2 SVGAGI (reference sequence). As DNA, the CDR3 is TGTGCCAGCAGTTCGACTAGCGCGAAGGAGACCCAGTACTTC. This codes for CASSSTSAKETQYF.

V gene TRBV27 combines with J gene TRBJ1-1; D is possibly TRBD1 (6 bases). Germline assignment: CDR1 MNHEY and CDR2 SMNVEV (reference sequence). CDR3 length: 14 amino acids. Trimming cost V 6 bases and J 1 base, with 12 bases left between them. The CDR3 DNA reads TGTGCCAGCAGAAGACGGGGGGCGAACACTGAAGCTTTCTTT. Translating it yields CASRRRGANTEAFF.

The V and J genes are TRBV7-2 and TRBJ2-1, with TRBD2 matching 7 bases. With V trimmed by 7 bases and J by 0 bases, 12 bases remained unmatched. Germline V gives CDR1 SGHTA, CDR2 FQGNSA. This CDR3 spans 17 amino acids. The DNA of the CDR3 is TGTGCCAGCACCCGAATTAGCGGGTCTAGCTCCTACAATGAGCAGTTCTTC. Its protein product is CASTRISGSSSYNEQFF.

The chain is built from TRBV7-9 and TRBJ2-1; no definite D call. The CDR3 spans 14 residues. Germline V gene data show CDR1 as SEHNR and CDR2 as FQNEAQ (reference sequence). Between the trimmed V and J ends, which lost 0 bases and 8 bases, there was a span of 11 bases. The CDR3 sequence: CASSLATARHEQFF. CDR3 DNA: TGTGCCAGCAGCTTAGCGACGGCTAGACATGAGCAGTTCTTC.

The gene calls are TRBV7-2 and TRBJ2-2, with TRBD1 identical over 12 bases. The CDR3 sequence is 19 residues long. J was trimmed by 3 bases and V by 3 bases; bases with no gene match: 11. The germline CDR1 and CDR2 sequences are SGHTA and FQGNSA. Here the CDR3 DNA reads TGTGCCAGCAGCTTGTGGCGTCGGGACAGGGGGCAGGACACCGGGGAGCTGTTTTTT. Translated: CASSLWRRDRGQDTGELFF.

The gene calls are TRBV2 and TRBJ2-5; 10 bases match TRBD2. With 2 bases clipped from V and 2 bases from J, the junction kept 5 bases outside the gene matches. The germline V gene has CDR1 SNHLY and CDR2 FYNNEI. This CDR3 has 16 residues. The CDR3 is CASSEIASGGQETQYF. For the CDR3, the DNA is TGTGCCAGCAGTGAAATAGCTAGCGGGGGTCAAGAGACCCAGTACTTC.

The gene calls are TRBV20-1 and TRBJ2-1; D unresolved. The CDR3 has 10 amino acids. V lost 5 bases and J lost 6, with 5 bases in between. Germline V gives CDR1 DFQATT, CDR2 SNEGSKA (reference sequence). CDR3 protein: CSAAGNEQFF. The CDR3 coding sequence is TGCAGTGCTGCAGGCAATGAGCAGTTCTTC.

The rearrangement joins TRBV19 to TRBJ2-1; the D gene is possibly TRBD2 (6 bases). CDR1 and CDR2 from the germline V gene are LNHDA and SQIVND (reference sequence). V shed 3 bases and J shed 3 bases, with 9 bases lying between them. This CDR3 is built from 14 residues. Here the CDR3 DNA reads TGTGCCAGTAGTATCCTGGGAGGCTACAATGAGCAGTTCTTC. It encodes CASSILGGYNEQFF.

This clone was found once. The chain couples TRBV30 to TRBJ1-1; TRBD1 matches at 8 bases. Germline trimming cut 2 bases from V and 5 bases from J; bases unmatched to any gene: 4. Germline CDR1 is GTSNPN and CDR2 is SVGIG (reference sequence). This CDR3 is built from 13 residues. CDR3 coding DNA: TGTGCCTGGAGTCCCGACAGGGGAACTGAAGCTTTCTTT. This encodes CAWSPDRGTEAFF.

The chain employs TRBV5-1 and TRBJ2-7; TRBD1 is a possible D gene (7 bases). Trimming took 2 bases from V and 3 from J, leaving 18 bases between them. This CDR3 comprises 16 residues. Germline assignment: CDR1 SGHRS and CDR2 YFSETQ. The CDR3 DNA reads as TGCGCCAGCAGCTTTAGGAGGGGGCGGGACAGCTACGAGCAGTACTTC. Translating it yields CASSFRRGRDSYEQYF. Supplemented by reference TRBV5-1 and TRBJ2-7, the full variable domain reads KAGVTQTPRYLIKTRGQQVTLSCSPISGHRSVSWYQQTPGQGLQFLFEYFSETQRNKGNFPGRFSGRQFSNSRSEMNVSTLELGDSALYLCASSFRRGRDSYEQYFGPGTRLTVT.

V usage is TRBV6-6 and J usage is TRBJ1-1, with TRBD1 matching 7 bases. The V segment lost 2 bases and the J segment 5 bases; nucleotides outside the gene matches: 11. The germline CDR1 and CDR2 sequences are MNHNY and SVGAGI (reference sequence). This CDR3 contains 16 residues. The CDR3 nucleotides are TGTGCCAGCAGTTACAATAAGGGGGCGCCCGGGACTGAAGCTTTCTTT. It yields the protein CASSYNKGAPGTEAFF.

The chain carries TRBV18 and TRBJ1-3, with TRBD1 as a possible D gene (6 bases). Trimming removed 3 bases at V and 0 bases at J, with 9 bases between. In germline, CDR1 is KGHSH, CDR2 LQKENI. This CDR3 has 15 residues. This CDR3 is CASSPLDSSGNTIYF. DNA for the CDR3: TGTGCCAGCTCACCCTTGGACAGCTCTGGAAACACCATATATTTT.

CDR3: CSAVTGLGAFF. For the CDR3, the DNA is TGCAGTGCCGTGACAGGGTTAGGAGCTTTCTTT. This sequence joins TRBV20-1 and TRBJ1-1; 7 nucleotides align to TRBD1. The germline V gene encodes CDR1 DFQATT and CDR2 SNEGSKA (reference sequence). With V trimmed by 6 bases and J by 10 bases, 8 bases remained unmatched. This CDR3 is 11 amino acids long.

The chain has TRBV7-9 and TRBJ1-1; D is unresolved. Between the trimmed V and J ends, which lost 1 base and 0 bases, there was a span of 6 bases. Germline lookup yields CDR1 SEHNR and CDR2 FQNEAQ (reference sequence). The CDR3 runs to 14 residues. CDR3 region: CASSLGPVNTEAFF. CDR3 DNA sequence: TGTGCCAGCAGCTTAGGTCCCGTGAACACTGAAGCTTTCTTT.

The chain couples TRBV27 to TRBJ2-1, with 11 bases lining up with TRBD1. J was trimmed by 7 bases and V by 0 bases; bases with no gene match: 2. Germline V gives CDR1 MNHEY, CDR2 SMNVEV (reference sequence). CDR3 length: 15 residues. The CDR3 coding sequence is TGTGCCAGCAGTTTATCCGGACAGGGGGCGAATGAGCAGTTCTTC. This gives the protein CASSLSGQGANEQFF.

V is TRBV7-6 and J is TRBJ1-5; D gene uncertain. The CDR3 sequence is 14 residues long. V dropped 3 bases and J dropped 5 bases, with 11 bases sitting between them. The germline V gene encodes CDR1 SGHVS and CDR2 FNYEAQ. The CDR3 bases are TGTGCCAGCAGCTTCGGAGGACCCCATCAGCCCCAGCATTTT. Its protein product is CASSFGGPHQPQHF.

This clone was seen once. The J gene is TRBJ1-1, the V gene TRBV30; 8 nucleotides line up with TRBD1. Trimming at V came to 0 bases and at J to 8 bases, leaving 26 bases not matched to a gene. CDR3 length equals 20 residues. CDR1 is GTSNPN and CDR2 is SVGIG in the germline V gene (reference sequence). The CDR3 region has the DNA TGTGCCTGGAGTGTACTGTTTTCAGAGGACAGGGTACGGTCTGGGGTCGAAGCTTTCTTT. This translates into CAWSVLFSEDRVRSGVEAFF.

The chain combines TRBV7-6 with TRBJ2-5; possible D gene TRBD1, 5 bases. This CDR3 contains 15 residues. Germline CDR1 and CDR2: SGHVS and FNYEAQ. The germline V and J ends were trimmed by 0 bases and 1 base, with 9 bases remaining between them. CDR3 residues: CASSLAQVPQETQYF. The DNA of the CDR3 is TGTGCCAGCAGCTTAGCACAGGTCCCCCAAGAGACCCAGTACTTC. Full variable domain (rest looked up from reference TRBV7-6 and TRBJ2-5): GAGVSQSPRYKVTKRGQDVALRCDPISGHVSLYWYRQALGQGPEFLTYFNYEAQQDKSGLPNDRFSAERPEGSISTLTIQRTEQRDSAMYRCASSLAQVPQETQYFGPGTRLLVL.

J is TRBJ1-6 and V is TRBV9; maybe TRBD1 (5 bases). Trimming pared 3 bases from V and 5 bases from J, leaving 12 bases between. This CDR3 contains 15 residues. Looked up from germline, CDR1 is SGDLS and CDR2 is YYNGEE. The CDR3 loop reads CASSATGADNSPLHF. CDR3 DNA: TGTGCCAGCAGCGCAACAGGTGCCGATAATTCACCCCTCCACTTT. The variable domain in full, with the rest retrieved from reference TRBV9 and TRBJ1-6, is DSGVTQTPKHLITATGQRVTLRCSPRSGDLSVYWYQQSLDQGLQFLIQYYNGEERAKGNILERFSAQQFPDLHSELNLSSLELGDSALYFCASSATGADNSPLHFGNGTRLTVT.

This chain joins TRBV19 and TRBJ1-1, with a weak D call TRBD1 (6 bases). Per the germline V gene, CDR1 is LNHDA and CDR2 is SQIVND (reference sequence). This CDR3 contains 14 residues. The V and J ends lost 6 bases and 4 bases respectively, with 15 bases between them. The CDR3 loop reads CASRNTGSRTEAFF. The CDR3, as DNA: TGTGCCAGTAGAAACACAGGGAGTCGCACTGAAGCTTTCTTT.

CDR3 coding DNA: TGTGCCAGCAGCCCCCTAGCAGGGCTGTTTTTT. It specifies CASSPLAGLFF. The V gene is TRBV7-2, the J gene TRBJ2-2, with a possible D match to TRBD2 (5 bases). The CDR3 is made up of 11 amino acids. Germline V gene data show CDR1 as SGHTA and CDR2 as FQGNSA. V was pared by 5 bases and J by 13 bases, with 11 bases between.